The 4 T cell receptor beta chains presented below share a single source sample, sequenced in a study of spatial heterogeneity in lung cancer. Regarding time point: sample taken at primary tumor resection. Whole RNA came from tumor, nontumor lung or frozen PBMC and was sequenced without being sorted. TCRdb re-called the 5' RACE reads through MiXCR, storing one row per CDR3 protein. The table records approximately 5,400 distinct CDR3 sequences, around a third of them present only once. The sequencing used PBMCs, collected at surgery. These receptors all come from a female donor with early-stage non-small cell lung cancer.

For this clonotype: This beta chain is an unintended read in a library built for alpha chains; its size means little. The CDR3 here is CASSSGQHTDTQYF. CDR3 coding DNA: TGTGCCAGCAGCTCTGGCCAACACACAGATACGCAGTATTTT. V and J are TRBV5-4 and TRBJ2-3; D is uncertain. Germline V CDR1 and CDR2: SGHNT, YYREEE (reference sequence). The CDR3 runs 14 residues. Trimming took 3 bases from V and 2 from J, leaving 10 bases between them. Based on the CDR3 plus reference TRBV5-4 and TRBJ2-3, the full variable domain is ETGVTQSPTHLIKTRGQQVTLRCSSQSGHNTVSWYQQALGQGPQFIFQYYREEENGRGNFPPRFSGLQFPNYSSELNVNALELDDSALYLCASSSGQHTDTQYFGPGTRLTVL.

Only a few counts were recorded for this clonotype. In a library made to pick up alpha chains, this beta chain is a stray read with a size that means little. The chain links TRBV9 to TRBJ2-2; the D is unclear. This CDR3 has 12 amino acids. Germline V lookup: CDR1 SGDLS, CDR2 YYNGEE. V lost 4 bases and J 7 bases, leaving 8 bases between the germline ends. DNA for the CDR3: TGTGCCAGCAGCCCTACAGACGGGGAGCTGTTTTTT. As protein: CASSPTDGELFF.

This clonotype occurred a few times. This beta chain lies outside the target of a library built for alpha chains; its clone size means little. This sequence joins TRBV3-1 and TRBJ2-2, with a possible D match to TRBD2 (6 bases). Trimming pared 6 bases from V and 4 bases from J, leaving 9 bases between. Germline V gene data show CDR1 as LGHDT and CDR2 as YNNKEL (reference sequence). The length of the CDR3 is 13 residues. The CDR3 sequence: CASRARGTGELFF. The CDR3 bases are TGTGCCAGCAGAGCGCGGGGCACCGGGGAGCTGTTTTTT.

This clonotype was detected only a few times. A library prepared for alpha chains yielded this beta chain as an off-target read; its size is of little meaning. This chain links TRBV20-1 with TRBJ2-1; D is possibly TRBD2 (6 bases). The germline gives CDR1 DFQATT, CDR2 SNEGSKA (reference sequence). The CDR3 loop spans 14 amino acids. The V end was cut by 4 bases, the J end by 6 bases, with 16 bases between. The CDR3: CSATRDLRGNEQFF. The CDR3, as DNA: TGCAGTGCTACTAGGGACTTAAGGGGCAATGAGCAGTTCTTC.